Included here is one TCR beta chain sequence, with context. CDR1 and CDR2 from the germline V gene are DFQATT and SNEGSKA (reference sequence). The V and J ends lost 7 bases and 3 bases respectively, with 9 bases between them. This CDR3 comprises 11 residues. Single viable CD3+CD4+CD8-CD45RO+ cells were sorted as the memory CD4+ T cells. The data were taken from a study of memory CD4+ T cells and cytomegalovirus serostatus. Sequencing used immunoSEQ multiplex PCR; TCRdb keeps in-frame clones, though not all of them. This sample has 45,000 to 60,000 clones, with around 70% found just once. This clonotype originated in an adult in good health and CMV-seropositive. Sequenced material: memory CD4+ T cells from blood. The chain joins TRBV20-1 to TRBJ1-1, with D maybe TRBD1 (6 bases). The CDR3 protein is CSVPGDTEAFF. For the CDR3, the DNA is TGCAGTGTACCAGGGGACACTGAAGCTTTCTTT.